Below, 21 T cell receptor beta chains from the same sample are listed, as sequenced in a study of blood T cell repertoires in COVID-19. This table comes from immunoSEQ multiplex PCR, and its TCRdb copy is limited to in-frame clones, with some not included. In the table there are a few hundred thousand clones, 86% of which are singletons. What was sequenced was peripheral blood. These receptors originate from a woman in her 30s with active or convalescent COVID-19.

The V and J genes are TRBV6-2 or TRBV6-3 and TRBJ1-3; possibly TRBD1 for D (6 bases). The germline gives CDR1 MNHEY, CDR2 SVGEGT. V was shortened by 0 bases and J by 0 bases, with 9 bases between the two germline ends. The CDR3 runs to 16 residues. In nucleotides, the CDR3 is TGTGCCAGCAGTTACTCCTGGACAGACTCTGGAAACACCATATATTTT. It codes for CASSYSWTDSGNTIYF.

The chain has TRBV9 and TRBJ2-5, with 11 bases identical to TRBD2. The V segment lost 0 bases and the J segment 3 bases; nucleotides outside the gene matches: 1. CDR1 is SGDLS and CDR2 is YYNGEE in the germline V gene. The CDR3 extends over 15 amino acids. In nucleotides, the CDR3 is TGTGCCAGCAGCGTAGTGGGACTAGCGGAAGAGACCCAGTACTTC. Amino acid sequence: CASSVVGLAEETQYF.

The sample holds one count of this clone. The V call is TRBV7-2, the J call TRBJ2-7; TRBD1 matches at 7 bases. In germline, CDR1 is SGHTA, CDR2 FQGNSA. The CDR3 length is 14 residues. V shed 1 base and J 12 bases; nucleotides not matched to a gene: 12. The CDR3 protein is CASSLVGTVSILYF. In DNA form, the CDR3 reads TGTGCCAGCAGCTTAGTAGGGACAGTCTCAATTTTGTACTTC. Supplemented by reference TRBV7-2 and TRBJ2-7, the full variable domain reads GAGVSQSPSNKVTEKGKDVELRCDPISGHTALYWYRQSLGQGLEFLIYFQGNSAPDKSGLPSDRFSAERTGGSVSTLTIQRTQQEDSAVYLCASSLVGTVSILYFGPGTRLTVT.

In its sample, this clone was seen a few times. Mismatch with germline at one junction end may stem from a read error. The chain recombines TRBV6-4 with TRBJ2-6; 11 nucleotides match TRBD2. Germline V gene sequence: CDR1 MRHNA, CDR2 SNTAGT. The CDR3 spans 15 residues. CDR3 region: CASSEKLAGDNVLTF. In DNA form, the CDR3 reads TGTGCCAGCAGTGAAAAACTAGCGGGGGACAACGTCCTGACTTTC.

CDR3 coding DNA: TGTGCCAGTACTAGAGACAGGGATCAGCCCCAGCATTTT. Translating it yields CASTRDRDQPQHF. J is TRBJ1-5 and V is TRBV19; TRBD1 matches at 7 bases. Germline V gene data show CDR1 as LNHDA and CDR2 as SQIVND (reference sequence). The CDR3 has 13 residues. The V and J ends lost 7 bases and 5 bases, in that order; junction bases with no gene match: 5. The full variable domain, in which reference TRBV19 and TRBJ1-5 provide the parts outside the CDR3, is DGGITQSPKYLFRKEGQNVTLSCEQNLNHDAMYWYRQDPGQGLRLIYYSQIVNDFQKGDIAEGYSVSREKKESFPLTVTSAQKNPTAFYLCASTRDRDQPQHFGDGTRLSIL.

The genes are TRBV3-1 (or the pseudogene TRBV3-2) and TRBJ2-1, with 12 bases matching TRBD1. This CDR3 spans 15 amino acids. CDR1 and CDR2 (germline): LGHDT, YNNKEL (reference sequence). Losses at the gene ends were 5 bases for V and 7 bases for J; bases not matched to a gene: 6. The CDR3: CASSFLGQGANEQFF. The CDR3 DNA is TGTGCCAGCAGCTTTTTGGGACAGGGGGCGAATGAGCAGTTCTTC.

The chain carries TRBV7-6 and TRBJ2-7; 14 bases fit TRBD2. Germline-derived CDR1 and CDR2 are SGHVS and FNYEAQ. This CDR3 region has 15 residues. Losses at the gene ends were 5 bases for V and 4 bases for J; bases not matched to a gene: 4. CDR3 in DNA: TGTGCCAGCAGCCGGACTAGCGGGGGGCCTTACGAGCAGTACTTC. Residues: CASSRTSGGPYEQYF.

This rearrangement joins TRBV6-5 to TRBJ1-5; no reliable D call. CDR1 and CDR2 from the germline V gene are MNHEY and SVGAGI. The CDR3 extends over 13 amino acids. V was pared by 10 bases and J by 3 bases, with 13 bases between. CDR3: CANSGSNNQPQHF. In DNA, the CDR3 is TGTGCCAATTCGGGGTCTAACAATCAGCCCCAGCATTTT.

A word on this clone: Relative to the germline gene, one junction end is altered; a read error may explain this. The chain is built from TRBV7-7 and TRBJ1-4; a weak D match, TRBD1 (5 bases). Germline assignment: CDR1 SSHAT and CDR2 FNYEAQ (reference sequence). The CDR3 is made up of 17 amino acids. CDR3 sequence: CASSLDLHGREGFGLFF. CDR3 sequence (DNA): TGTGCTAGCAGCTTAGATCTCCATGGCAGGGAGGGCTTCGGACTGTTTTTT. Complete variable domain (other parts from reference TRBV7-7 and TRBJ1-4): GAGVSQSPRYKVTKRGQDVTLRCDPISSHATLYWYQQALGQGPEFLTYFNYEAQPDKSGLPSDRFSAERPEGSISTLTIQRTEQRDSAMYRCASSLDLHGREGFGLFFGSGTQLSVL.

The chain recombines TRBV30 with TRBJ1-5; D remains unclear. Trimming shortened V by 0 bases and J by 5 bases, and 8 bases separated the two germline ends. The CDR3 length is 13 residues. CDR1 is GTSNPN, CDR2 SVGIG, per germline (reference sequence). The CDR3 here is CAWSVRSDQPQHF. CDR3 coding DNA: TGTGCCTGGAGTGTTAGATCGGATCAGCCCCAGCATTTT.

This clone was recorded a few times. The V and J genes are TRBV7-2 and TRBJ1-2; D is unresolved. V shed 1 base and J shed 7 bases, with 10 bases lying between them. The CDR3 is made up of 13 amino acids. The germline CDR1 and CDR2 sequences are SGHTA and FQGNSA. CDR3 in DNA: TGTGCCAGCAGCTTAGACAGACGGCGTGGCTACACCTTC. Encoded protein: CASSLDRRRGYTF.

CDR3 DNA sequence: TGCGCCAGCTCTTGGACAGGAAAAGGAAACACCATATATTTT. Its protein product is CASSWTGKGNTIYF. The gene calls are TRBV4-3 and TRBJ1-3; 7 bases are a match to TRBD1. Germline CDR1 reads LGHNA; CDR2 reads YSLEER. The CDR3 is made up of 14 amino acids. V lost 8 bases, J lost 4 bases, and 8 bases stayed unmatched.

CDR3 sequence: CASSMDRGGEQFF. DNA for the CDR3: TGTGCCAGTAGTATGGACAGGGGGGGTGAGCAGTTCTTC. This chain connects TRBV19 to TRBJ2-1; 10 bases map to TRBD1. This CDR3 spans 13 amino acids. The germline V gene has CDR1 LNHDA and CDR2 SQIVND (reference sequence). The junction had 2 bases not matched to a gene; V was cut back by 3 bases and J by 9 bases.

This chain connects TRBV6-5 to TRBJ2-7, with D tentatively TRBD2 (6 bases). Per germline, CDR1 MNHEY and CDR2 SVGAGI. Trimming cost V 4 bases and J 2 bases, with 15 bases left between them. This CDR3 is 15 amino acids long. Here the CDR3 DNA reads TGTGCCAGCAGTTCCGGGGGACGGATTACCTACGAGCAGTACTTC. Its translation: CASSSGGRITYEQYF.

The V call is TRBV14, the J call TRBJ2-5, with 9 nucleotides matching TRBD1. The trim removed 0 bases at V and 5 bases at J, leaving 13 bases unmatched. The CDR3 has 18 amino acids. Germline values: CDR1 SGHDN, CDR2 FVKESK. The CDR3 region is CASSQEGAGQGRRETQYF. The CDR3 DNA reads TGTGCCAGCAGCCAAGAGGGTGCGGGACAGGGACGGCGCGAGACCCAGTACTTC.

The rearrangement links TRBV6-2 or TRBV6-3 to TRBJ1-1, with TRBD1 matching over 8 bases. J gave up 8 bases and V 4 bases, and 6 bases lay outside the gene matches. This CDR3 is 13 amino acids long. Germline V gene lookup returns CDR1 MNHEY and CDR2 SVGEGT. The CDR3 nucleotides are TGTGCCAGCAGTTCTCGGACAGGGCTGGAAGCTTTCTTT. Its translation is CASSSRTGLEAFF.

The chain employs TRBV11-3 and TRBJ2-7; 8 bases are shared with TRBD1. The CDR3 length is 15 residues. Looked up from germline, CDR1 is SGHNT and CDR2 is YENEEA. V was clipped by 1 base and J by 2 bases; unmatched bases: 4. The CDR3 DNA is TGTGCCAGCAGCTTAGGGACAGGGATGACCTACGAGCAGTACTTC. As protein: CASSLGTGMTYEQYF.

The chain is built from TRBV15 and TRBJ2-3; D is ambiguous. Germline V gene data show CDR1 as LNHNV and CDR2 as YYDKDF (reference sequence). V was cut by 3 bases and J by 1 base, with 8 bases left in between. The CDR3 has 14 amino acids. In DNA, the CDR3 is TGTGCCACCAGCAGCTACCGGGGCACAGATACGCAGTATTTT. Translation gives CATSSYRGTDTQYF.

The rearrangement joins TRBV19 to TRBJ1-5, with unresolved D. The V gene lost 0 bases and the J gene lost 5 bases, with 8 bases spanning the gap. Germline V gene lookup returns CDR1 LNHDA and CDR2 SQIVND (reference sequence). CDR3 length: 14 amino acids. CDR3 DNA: TGTGCCAGTAGTATAGATCGGAGAGATCAGCCCCAGCATTTT. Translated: CASSIDRRDQPQHF. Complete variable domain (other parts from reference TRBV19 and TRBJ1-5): DGGITQSPKYLFRKEGQNVTLSCEQNLNHDAMYWYRQDPGQGLRLIYYSQIVNDFQKGDIAEGYSVSREKKESFPLTVTSAQKNPTAFYLCASSIDRRDQPQHFGDGTRLSIL.

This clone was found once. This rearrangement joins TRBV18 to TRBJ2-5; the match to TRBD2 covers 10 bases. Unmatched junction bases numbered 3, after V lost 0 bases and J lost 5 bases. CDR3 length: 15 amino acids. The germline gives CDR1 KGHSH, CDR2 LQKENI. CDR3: CASSPPAGGPETQYF. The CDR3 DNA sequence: TGTGCCAGCTCACCACCAGCGGGGGGGCCGGAGACCCAGTACTTC.

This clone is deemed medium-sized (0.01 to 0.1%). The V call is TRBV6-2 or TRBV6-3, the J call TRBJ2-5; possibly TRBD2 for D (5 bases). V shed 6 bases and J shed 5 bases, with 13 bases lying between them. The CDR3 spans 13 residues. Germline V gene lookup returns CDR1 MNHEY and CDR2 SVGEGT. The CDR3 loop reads CASSDDYWETQYF. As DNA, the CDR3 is TGTGCCAGCAGCGATGACTATTGGGAGACCCAGTACTTC.